Following are 3 T cell receptor beta chains from one sample sequenced in a study of T cells in localized non-small cell lung cancer. Generated by immunoSEQ multiplex PCR, the TCRdb table keeps only in-frame clones and is missing some. The sample carries about 82,000 clones, around 81% recorded once. Specimen: PBMCs, collected before any cancer treatment. The receptors shown here come from a man aged 35 to 69 with stage II squamous cell lung carcinoma.

This clone was found a few times. The chain couples TRBV7-9 to TRBJ1-6; no definite D call. CDR3 length: 13 amino acids. CDR1 and CDR2 from the germline V gene are SEHNR and FQNEAQ (reference sequence). V was cut by 3 bases and J by 10 bases, with 10 bases left in between. The CDR3 DNA sequence: TGTGCCAGCAGCTTGGAGGGAACCTCACCCCTCCACTTT. Protein sequence: CASSLEGTSPLHF.

This clone occurred a few times. The chain couples TRBV30 to TRBJ1-4; tentative D call: TRBD1 (5 bases). V gave up 1 base and J gave up 2 bases, with 11 bases separating them. The CDR3 is made up of 15 amino acids. Per the germline V gene, CDR1 is GTSNPN and CDR2 is SVGIG (reference sequence). CDR3: CAWSAQGATNEKLFF. The CDR3 coding sequence is TGTGCCTGGAGTGCCCAGGGAGCTACTAATGAAAAACTGTTTTTT.

The CDR3 protein is CASRTGVVNTEAFF. The CDR3 DNA is TGCGCCAGCAGAACAGGGGTGGTGAACACTGAAGCTTTCTTT. This sequence joins TRBV10-2 and TRBJ1-1, with 7 nucleotides matching TRBD1. Germline assignment: CDR1 WSHSY and CDR2 SAAADI. This CDR3 contains 14 residues. Trimming at V came to 6 bases and at J to 0 bases, leaving 4 bases not matched to a gene.